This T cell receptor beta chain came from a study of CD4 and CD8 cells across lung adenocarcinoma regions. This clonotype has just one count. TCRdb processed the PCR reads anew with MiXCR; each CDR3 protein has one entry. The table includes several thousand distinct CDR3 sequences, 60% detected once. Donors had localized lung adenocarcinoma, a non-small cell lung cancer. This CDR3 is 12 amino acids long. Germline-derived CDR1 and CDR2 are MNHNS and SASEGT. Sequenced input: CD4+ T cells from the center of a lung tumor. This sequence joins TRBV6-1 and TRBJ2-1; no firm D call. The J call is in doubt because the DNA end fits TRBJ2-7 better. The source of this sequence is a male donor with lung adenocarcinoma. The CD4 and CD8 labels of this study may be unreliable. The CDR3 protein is CASSIHNYEQYF. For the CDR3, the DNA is TGTGCCAGCAGCATCCATAACTACGAGCAGTACTTC.